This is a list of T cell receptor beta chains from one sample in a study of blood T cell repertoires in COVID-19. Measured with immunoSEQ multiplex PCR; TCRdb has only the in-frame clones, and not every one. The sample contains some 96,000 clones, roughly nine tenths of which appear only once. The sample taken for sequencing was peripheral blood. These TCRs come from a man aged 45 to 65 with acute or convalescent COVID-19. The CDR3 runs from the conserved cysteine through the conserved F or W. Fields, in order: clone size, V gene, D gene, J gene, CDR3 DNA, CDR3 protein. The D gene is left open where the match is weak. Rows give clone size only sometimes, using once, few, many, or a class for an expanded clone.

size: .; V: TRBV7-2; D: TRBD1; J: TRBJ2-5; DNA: TGTGCCAGCAGCTTCGGGACAGGGCAAGAGACCCAGTACTTC; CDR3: CASSFGTGQETQYF
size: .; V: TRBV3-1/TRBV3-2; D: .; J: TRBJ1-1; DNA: TGTGCCAGCAGTCTATCAGGGATTTCTGAAGCTTTCTTT; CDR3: CASSLSGISEAFF
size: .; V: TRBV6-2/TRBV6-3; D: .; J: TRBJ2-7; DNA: TGTGCCAGCAGTCCCGCGGGCGGTTCCTACGAGCAGTACTTC; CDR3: CASSPAGGSYEQYF
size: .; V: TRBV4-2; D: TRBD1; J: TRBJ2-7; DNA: TGTGCCAGCAGCCAAGGTAACCAGGGGGCATCCGAGCAGTACTTC; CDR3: CASSQGNQGASEQYF
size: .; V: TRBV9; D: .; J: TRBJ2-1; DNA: TGTGCCAGCAGCGTAGATCGGGGTGAATCCTACAATGAGCAGTTCTTC; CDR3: CASSVDRGESYNEQFF
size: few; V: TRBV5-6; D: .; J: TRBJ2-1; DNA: TGTGCCAGCAGCTTGGGGCCGGGATACAATGAGCAGTTCTTC; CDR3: CASSLGPGYNEQFF
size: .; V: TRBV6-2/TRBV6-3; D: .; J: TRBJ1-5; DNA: TGTGCCAGCAGCTCGCACCGGGACAAAATTTATAGCAATCAGCCCCAGCATTTT; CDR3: CASSSHRDKIYSNQPQHF
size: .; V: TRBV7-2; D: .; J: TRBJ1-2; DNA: TGTGCCAGCAGGAATGGACAGAACGACTATGGCTACACCTTC; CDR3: CASRNGQNDYGYTF
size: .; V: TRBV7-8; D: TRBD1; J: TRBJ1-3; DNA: TGTGCCAGCAGCTTGATACCCCCAGGGGGAGGAAACACCATATATTTT; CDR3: CASSLIPPGGGNTIYF
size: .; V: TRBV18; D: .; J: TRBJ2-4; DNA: TGTGCCAGCTCACCCGGCCAAGCGCAAAACATTCAGTACTTC; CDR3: CASSPGQAQNIQYF
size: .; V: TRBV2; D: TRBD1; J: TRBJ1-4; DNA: TGTGCCAGCAGGGGGGGGACAGGGGCTAATGAAAAACTGTTTTTT; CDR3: CASRGGTGANEKLFF
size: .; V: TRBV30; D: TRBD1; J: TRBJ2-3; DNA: TGTGCCTGGAGTGTAGAGGACAGGTGGAGAGGCACAGATACGCAGTATTTT; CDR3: CAWSVEDRWRGTDTQYF
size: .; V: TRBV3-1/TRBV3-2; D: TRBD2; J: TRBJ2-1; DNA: TGTGCCAGCAGCCAAGAACTAGCGGGAGTAGATGAGCAGTTCTTC; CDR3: CASSQELAGVDEQFF
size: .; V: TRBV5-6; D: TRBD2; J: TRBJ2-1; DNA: TGTGCCAGCAGCCGACGGGGGGGACCCTACAATGAGCAGTTCTTC; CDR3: CASSRRGGPYNEQFF
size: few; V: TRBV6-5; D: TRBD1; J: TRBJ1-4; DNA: TGTGCCAGCAACGGACAGGGGAGGGAAAAACTGTTTTTT; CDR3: CASNGQGREKLFF
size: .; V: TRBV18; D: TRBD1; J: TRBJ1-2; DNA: TGTGCCAGCTCCCGGGACAGTAACTATGGCTACACCTTC; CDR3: CASSRDSNYGYTF
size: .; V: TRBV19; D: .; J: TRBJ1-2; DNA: TGTGCCAGTACCGACTCGGGGGGCGATGGGTATGGCTACACCTTC; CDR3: CASTDSGGDGYGYTF
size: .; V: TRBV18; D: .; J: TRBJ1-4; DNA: TGTGCCAGCTCACCACCGGGGGCAGGGAATGAAAAACTGTTTTTT; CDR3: CASSPPGAGNEKLFF
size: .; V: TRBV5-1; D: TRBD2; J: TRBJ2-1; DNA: TGCGCCAGCAGCTTCCGGGACAGGGGACTAGCGGGAGGCAACAATGAGCAGTTCTTC; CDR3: CASSFRDRGLAGGNNEQFF
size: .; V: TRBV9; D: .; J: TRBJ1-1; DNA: TGTGCCAGCAGCGTGGCGGGGAAAGGTACTGAAGCTTTCTTT; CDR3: CASSVAGKGTEAFF
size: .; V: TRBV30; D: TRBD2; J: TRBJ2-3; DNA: TGTGCCTGGACCCCCACTAGCGCGGGCACAGATACGCAGTATTTT; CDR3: CAWTPTSAGTDTQYF
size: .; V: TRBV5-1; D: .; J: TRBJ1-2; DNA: TGCGCCAGCAGCTCTACAGGGAACTATGGCTACACCTTC; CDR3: CASSSTGNYGYTF
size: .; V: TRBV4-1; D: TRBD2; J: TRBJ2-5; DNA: TGCGCCAGCAGCCAAGATATGACTAGCGGGACGGGAGGAGAGACCCAGTACTTC; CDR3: CASSQDMTSGTGGETQYF
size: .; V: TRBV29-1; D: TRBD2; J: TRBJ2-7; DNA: TGCAGCGTTCGACCGGGACTAGCGAGCTCCTACGAGCAGTACTTC; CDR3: CSVRPGLASSYEQYF
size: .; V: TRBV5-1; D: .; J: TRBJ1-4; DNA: TGCGCCAGCAGCCTGGGACATCGTAATGAAAAACTGTTTTTT; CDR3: CASSLGHRNEKLFF
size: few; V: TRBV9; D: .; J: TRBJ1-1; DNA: TGTGCCAGCAGCGTAACCCACCCTGCGACTGAAGCTTTCTTT; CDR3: CASSVTHPATEAFF
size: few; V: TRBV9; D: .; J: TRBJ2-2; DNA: TGTGCCAGCAGCTTTACAGGGAGTAACACCGGGGAGCTGTTTTTT; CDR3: CASSFTGSNTGELFF
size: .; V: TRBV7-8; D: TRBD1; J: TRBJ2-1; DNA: TGTGCCAGCAGCTTAGGCAGGGGGCATGGGAGTGAGCAGCTCTTC; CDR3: CASSLGRGHGSEQLF
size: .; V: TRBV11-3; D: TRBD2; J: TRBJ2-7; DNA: TGTGCCAGCAGCTTAGAAGGCCTTGGGACTAGCGGGAGTTACGAGCAGTACTTC; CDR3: CASSLEGLGTSGSYEQYF
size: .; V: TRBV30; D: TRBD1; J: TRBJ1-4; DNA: TGTGCCTGGCGGTCCCGACAGGGGAGGTATGAAAAACTGTTTTTT; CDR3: CAWRSRQGRYEKLFF
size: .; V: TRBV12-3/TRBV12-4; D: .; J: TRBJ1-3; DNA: TGTGCCAGCAGTCGACAGGCTGGAAACACCATATATTTT; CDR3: CASSRQAGNTIYF
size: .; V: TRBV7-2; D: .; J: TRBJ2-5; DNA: TGTGCCAGCAGCTTGGGGGGAGAACAAGAGACCCAGTACTTC; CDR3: CASSLGGEQETQYF
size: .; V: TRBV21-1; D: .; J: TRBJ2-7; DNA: TGTGCCACGCAAGCAGGGGTATCCTACGAGCAGTACTTC; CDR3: CATQAGVSYEQYF
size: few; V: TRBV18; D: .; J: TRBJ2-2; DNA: TGTGCCAGCTCACCCGGACCGACGACGCGAGGGACCGGGGAGCTGTTTTTT; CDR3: CASSPGPTTRGTGELFF
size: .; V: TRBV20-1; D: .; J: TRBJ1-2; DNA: TGCAGTGCTAGGGACAAGGACTACACCTTC; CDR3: CSARDKDYTF
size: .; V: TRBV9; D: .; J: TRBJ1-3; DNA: TGTGCCAGCAGTAGACAGACTGGAGACACCATATATTTT; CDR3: CASSRQTGDTIYF
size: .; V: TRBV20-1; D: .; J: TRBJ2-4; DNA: TGCAGTGCCAGAGGGCAAAACATTCAGTACTTC; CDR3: CSARGQNIQYF
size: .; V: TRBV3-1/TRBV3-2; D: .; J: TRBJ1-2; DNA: TGTGCCAGCAGCCAACGCGGACAGTCTCAGTATGGCTACACCTTC; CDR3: CASSQRGQSQYGYTF
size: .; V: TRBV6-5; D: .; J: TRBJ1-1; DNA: TGTGCCAGCAGTTCTGTCACTGAAGCTTTCTTT; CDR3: CASSSVTEAFF
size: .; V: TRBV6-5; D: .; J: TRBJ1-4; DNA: TGTGCCAGCAGGCGAACCAGGGCCGGGGGAGAAAAACTGTTTTTT; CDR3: CASRRTRAGGEKLFF
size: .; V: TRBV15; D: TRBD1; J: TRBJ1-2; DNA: TGTGCCACCAGCCCAGCAACCTGGGACAGCTATGGCTACACCTTC; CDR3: CATSPATWDSYGYTF
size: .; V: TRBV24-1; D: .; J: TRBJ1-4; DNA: TGTGCCACCAGTGCCCCTGGGGCAGGTCGAGAAAAACTGTTTTTT; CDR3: CATSAPGAGREKLFF